These T cell receptor beta chains were read from a single sample in a study of shared clonotypes between healthy human individuals. Produced via immunoSEQ multiplex PCR; TCRdb's table is partial and in-frame only. The sample has over 2 million clones, less than 95% seen once; the top ten hold 1.1%. The specimen sequenced was naive CD8+ T cells sorted from blood. All receptors come from a man younger than 35 in good health. Both conserved end residues are part of each CDR3. The order of the fields is CDR3 length, J gene, V gene, CDR3 protein.

cdr3_length: 15
j_call: TRBJ2-3
v_call: TRBV5-6
cdr3_aa: CASSLGGLATDTQYF

cdr3_length: 18
j_call: TRBJ2-3
v_call: TRBV13
cdr3_aa: CASSPVVGTSGREDTQYF

cdr3_length: 14
j_call: TRBJ1-2
v_call: TRBV2
cdr3_aa: CATTIIQGGYGYTF

cdr3_length: 15
j_call: TRBJ1-4
v_call: TRBV18
cdr3_aa: CASLPSLGANEKLFF

cdr3_length: 14
j_call: TRBJ1-1
v_call: TRBV28
cdr3_aa: CASRETGMNTEAFF

cdr3_length: 13
j_call: TRBJ2-1
v_call: TRBV4-3
cdr3_aa: CASSQFSYNEQFF

cdr3_length: 14
j_call: TRBJ1-1
v_call: TRBV6-6
cdr3_aa: CASSWGQGIGEAFF

cdr3_length: 15
j_call: TRBJ2-3
v_call: TRBV19
cdr3_aa: CASSRLGTSTDTQYF

cdr3_length: 16
j_call: TRBJ2-2
v_call: TRBV27
cdr3_aa: CASSVDRVGNTGELFF

cdr3_length: 12
j_call: TRBJ1-1
v_call: TRBV29-1
cdr3_aa: CSVAPGGVGAFF

cdr3_length: 15
j_call: TRBJ2-5
v_call: TRBV28
cdr3_aa: CASSMRGGGQETQYF

cdr3_length: 15
j_call: TRBJ1-2
v_call: TRBV10-3
cdr3_aa: CASREEWSTTYGYTF

cdr3_length: 17
j_call: TRBJ1-1
v_call: TRBV5-3
cdr3_aa: CARSVSRLWGLYTEAFF

cdr3_length: 15
j_call: TRBJ2-3
v_call: TRBV6-5
cdr3_aa: CASSLGGQGFWAQYF

cdr3_length: 16
j_call: TRBJ2-1
v_call: TRBV9
cdr3_aa: CASSPPGRGSYNEQFF

cdr3_length: 15
j_call: TRBJ2-5
v_call: TRBV4-3
cdr3_aa: CASSQLTGRQETQYF

cdr3_length: 15
j_call: TRBJ2-3
v_call: TRBV5-4
cdr3_aa: CASSALAGGTDTQYF

cdr3_length: 15
j_call: TRBJ2-7
v_call: TRBV16
cdr3_aa: CASSQLIGGLSEQYF

cdr3_length: 15
j_call: TRBJ1-2
v_call: TRBV19
cdr3_aa: CASSNSWTGGHGYTF

cdr3_length: 19
j_call: TRBJ2-3
v_call: TRBV4-1
cdr3_aa: CASSLRPAGGGGSTDTQYF

cdr3_length: 14
j_call: TRBJ2-5
v_call: TRBV6-5
cdr3_aa: CASSPLGPQETQYF

cdr3_length: 13
j_call: TRBJ2-7
v_call: TRBV30
cdr3_aa: CAWTQGGAYEQYF

cdr3_length: 15
j_call: TRBJ2-7
v_call: TRBV2
cdr3_aa: CASSEFQADTYEQYF

cdr3_length: 15
j_call: TRBJ2-1
v_call: TRBV7-9
cdr3_aa: CASSFGQNSDNEQFF

cdr3_length: 13
j_call: TRBJ2-1
v_call: TRBV9
cdr3_aa: CASSKGAYNEQFF

cdr3_length: 12
j_call: TRBJ2-1
v_call: TRBV30
cdr3_aa: CAWSVTSNEQFF

cdr3_length: 13
j_call: TRBJ2-5
v_call: TRBV27
cdr3_aa: CASSPKRRETQYF

cdr3_length: 14
j_call: TRBJ1-6
v_call: TRBV2
cdr3_aa: CASKGGQGVTSLHF